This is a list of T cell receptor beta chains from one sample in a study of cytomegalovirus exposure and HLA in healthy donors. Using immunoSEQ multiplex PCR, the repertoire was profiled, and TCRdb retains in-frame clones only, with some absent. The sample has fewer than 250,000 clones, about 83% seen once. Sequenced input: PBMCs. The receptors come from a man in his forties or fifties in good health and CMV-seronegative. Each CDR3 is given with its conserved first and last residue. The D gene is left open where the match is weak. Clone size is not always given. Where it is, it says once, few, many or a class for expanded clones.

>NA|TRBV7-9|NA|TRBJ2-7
CSSSSSSQGPSYEQYF
TGTTCCAGCAGCTCATCCTCACAGGGCCCTTCCTACGAGCAGTACTTC
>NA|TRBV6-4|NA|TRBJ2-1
CASVNSEQFF
TGTGCCAGCGTAAACAGCGAGCAGTTCTTC
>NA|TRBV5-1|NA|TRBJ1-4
CASSLAPAGSNEKLFF
TGCGCCAGCAGCTTGGCCCCGGCAGGAAGTAATGAAAAACTGTTTTTT
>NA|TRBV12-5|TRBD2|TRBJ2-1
CASGLTRLAGVSSPWNEQFF
TGTGCTAGTGGTTTGACCCGACTAGCGGGAGTGTCTTCGCCGTGGAATGAGCAGTTCTTC
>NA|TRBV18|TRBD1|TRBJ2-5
CASSPLGTGTQETQYF
TGTGCCAGCTCACCTTTGGGGACAGGGACCCAAGAGACCCAGTACTTC
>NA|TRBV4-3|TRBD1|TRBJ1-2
CASSPHAGTGIGYTF
TGCGCCAGCAGCCCACACGCCGGGACAGGGATCGGCTACACCTTC
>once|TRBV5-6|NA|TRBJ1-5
CASSYFGEKPQHF
TGTGCCAGCAGCTACTTCGGGGAGAAGCCCCAGCATTTT
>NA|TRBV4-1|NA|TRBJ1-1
CASSQTRTKNTEAFF
TGCGCCAGCAGCCAGACGAGGACAAAAAACACTGAAGCTTTCTTT
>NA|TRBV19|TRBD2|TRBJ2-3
CASSGLAGADTQYF
TGTGCCAGTAGTGGACTAGCGGGGGCAGATACGCAGTATTTT
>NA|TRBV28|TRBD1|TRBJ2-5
CASSLPDRGSQYF
TGTGCCAGCAGTTTACCGGACAGGGGAAGTCAGTACTTC
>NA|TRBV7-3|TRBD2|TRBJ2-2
CASRGEGPGELFF
TGTGCCAGCCGCGGGGAGGGTCCCGGGGAGCTGTTTTTT
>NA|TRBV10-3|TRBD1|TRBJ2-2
CAISDGDRVTGELFF
TGTGCCATCAGTGATGGGGACAGGGTAACCGGGGAGCTGTTTTTT
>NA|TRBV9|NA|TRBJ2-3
CASRVWGRAFQHTQYF
TGTGCCAGCAGGGTATGGGGCCGCGCTTTTCAGCATACGCAGTATTTT
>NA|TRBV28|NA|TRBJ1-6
CASTPEPSSYNSPLHF
TGTGCCAGCACCCCCGAACCGAGCTCCTATAATTCACCCCTCCACTTT
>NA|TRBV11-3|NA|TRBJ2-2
CASSLLSTGELFF
TGTGCCAGCAGCTTACTCTCCACCGGGGAGCTGTTTTTT
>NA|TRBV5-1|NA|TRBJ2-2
CASSLELPLGELFF
TGCGCCAGCAGCTTGGAACTCCCCCTCGGGGAGCTGTTTTTT
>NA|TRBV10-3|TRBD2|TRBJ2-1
CAISENSGTINEQFF
TGTGCCATCAGTGAGAATAGCGGGACTATCAATGAGCAGTTCTTC
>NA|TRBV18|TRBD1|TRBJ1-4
CASSPSPGGNEKLFF
TGTGCCAGCTCACCATCCCCAGGGGGGAATGAAAAACTGTTTTTT
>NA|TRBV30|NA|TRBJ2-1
CAWSVQGTSYNEQFF
TGTGCCTGGAGTGTACAGGGTACCTCCTACAATGAGCAGTTCTTC
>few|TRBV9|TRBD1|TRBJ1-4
CASSATGVANEKLFF
TGTGCCAGCAGCGCGACAGGGGTAGCTAATGAAAAACTGTTTTTT
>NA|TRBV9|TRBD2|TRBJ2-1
CASSFGGTSGNEQFF
TGTGCCAGCAGCTTCGGGGGGACTAGCGGTAATGAGCAGTTCTTC
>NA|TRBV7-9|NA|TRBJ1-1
CASRLTSTGPNTEAFF
TGTGCCAGCAGGCTAACATCCACAGGGCCGAACACTGAAGCTTTCTTT
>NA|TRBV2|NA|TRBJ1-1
CASSEIVNTEAFF
TGTGCCAGCAGTGAAATAGTGAACACTGAAGCTTTCTTT
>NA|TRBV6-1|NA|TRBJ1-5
CASSLDTFNQPQHF
TGTGCCAGCAGCTTGGACACCTTCAATCAGCCCCAGCATTTT
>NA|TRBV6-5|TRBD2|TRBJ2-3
CASSYDMAGGVDTQYF
TGTGCCAGCAGTTACGATATGGCGGGGGGGGTAGATACGCAGTATTTT
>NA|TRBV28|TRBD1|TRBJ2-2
CASRPGQGDGELFF
TGTGCCAGCAGGCCGGGACAGGGGGACGGGGAGCTGTTTTTT
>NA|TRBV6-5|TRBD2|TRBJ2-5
CASSGWTSGQETQYF
TGTGCCAGCAGTGGCTGGACTAGCGGACAAGAGACCCAGTACTTC
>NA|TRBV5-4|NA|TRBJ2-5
CASSYGGTDQETQYF
TGTGCCAGCAGTTACGGCGGGACAGACCAAGAGACCCAGTACTTC
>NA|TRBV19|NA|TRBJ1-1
CASSTEGGIRTEAFF
TGTGCCAGTAGTACCGAGGGGGGGATCCGGACTGAAGCTTTCTTT
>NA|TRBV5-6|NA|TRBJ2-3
CASKGGGPLEGTQYF
TGTGCCAGCAAGGGGGGGGGCCCCTTGGAGGGTACGCAGTATTTT
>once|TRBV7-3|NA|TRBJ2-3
CASSAGGGVTDTQYF
TGTGCCAGCAGTGCCGGAGGGGGGGTTACAGATACGCAGTATTTT
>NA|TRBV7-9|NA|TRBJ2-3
CASSETVADTQYF
TGTGCCAGCAGCGAGACAGTCGCAGATACGCAGTATTTT
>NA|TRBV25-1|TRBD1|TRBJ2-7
CASSDVTGYSYTF
TGTGCCAGCAGTGATGTGACAGGGTATTCTTACACGTTC
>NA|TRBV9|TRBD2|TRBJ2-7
CASSVTSGGTYEQYF
TGTGCCAGCAGCGTAACTAGCGGGGGGACTTACGAGCAGTACTTC
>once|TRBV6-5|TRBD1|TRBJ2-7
CASSFGQGQAYEQYF
TGTGCCAGCAGTTTCGGACAGGGGCAAGCCTACGAGCAGTACTTC
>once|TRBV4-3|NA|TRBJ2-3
CASSQYRGTDTQYF
TGCGCCAGCAGCCAGTACAGGGGCACAGATACGCAGTATTTT
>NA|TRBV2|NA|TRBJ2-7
CASSGGLTVYEQYF
TGTGCCAGCAGTGGGGGACTGACTGTCTACGAGCAGTACTTC
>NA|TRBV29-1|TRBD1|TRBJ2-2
CSVVLTGTNTGELFF
TGCAGCGTTGTGTTGACAGGGACGAACACCGGGGAGCTGTTTTTT
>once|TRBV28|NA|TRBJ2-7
CASSPGLPGYEQYF
TGTGCCAGCAGTCCGGGACTTCCCGGCTACGAGCAGTACTTC
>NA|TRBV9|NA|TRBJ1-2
CASSPTGNYGYTF
TGTGCCAGCAGCCCCACAGGGAACTATGGCTACACCTTC
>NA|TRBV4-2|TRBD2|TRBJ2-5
CASSQGLAGGAETQYF
TGTGCCAGCAGCCAAGGACTAGCGGGAGGGGCAGAGACCCAGTACTTC
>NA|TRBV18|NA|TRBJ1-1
CASSPGSFTEAFF
TGTGCCAGCTCACCCGGTTCATTCACTGAAGCTTTCTTT
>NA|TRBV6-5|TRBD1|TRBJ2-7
CASSYRAGGTGEQYF
TGTGCCAGCAGTTACCGGGCAGGGGGTACCGGGGAGCAGTACTTC
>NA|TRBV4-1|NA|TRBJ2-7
CASSQGQMGLPSYEQYF
TGCGCCAGCAGCCAAGGCCAAATGGGCTTACCCTCCTACGAGCAGTACTTC
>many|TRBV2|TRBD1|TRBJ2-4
CASSGQGFVVESKLAKNIQYF
TGTGCCAGCAGTGGACAGGGCTTCGTCGTGGAATCGAAGCTAGCCAAAAACATTCAGTACTTC
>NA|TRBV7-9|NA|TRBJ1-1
CASSRTSPGTEAFF
TGTGCCAGCAGCCGGACCTCCCCGGGGACTGAAGCTTTCTTT
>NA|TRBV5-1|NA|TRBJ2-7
CASSSLRGGTDEQYF
TGCGCCAGCAGCTCATTGAGAGGGGGGACAGACGAGCAGTACTTC